This T cell receptor (beta chain) was observed in a study of somatic mutations in cytotoxic T cells in rheumatoid arthritis. This clone was detected once. Libraries were prepared by immunoSEQ multiplex PCR; TCRdb keeps only in-frame clonotypes and omits some of them. The table has about 7,400 clones, roughly nine tenths seen once. Per germline, CDR1 SGHNT and CDR2 YENEEA. The CDR3 spans 15 residues. V shed 3 bases and J 0 bases; nucleotides not matched to a gene: 5. The material sequenced was CD8+ T cells sorted from blood. The chain employs TRBV11-3 and TRBJ2-7; 7 bases agree with TRBD1. This receptor was taken from a woman between 65 and 79 years old with rheumatoid arthritis. Here the CDR3 reads CASSFRDSRSYEQYF. In DNA form, the CDR3 reads TGTGCCAGCAGCTTCCGGGACAGCCGCTCCTACGAGCAGTACTTC.